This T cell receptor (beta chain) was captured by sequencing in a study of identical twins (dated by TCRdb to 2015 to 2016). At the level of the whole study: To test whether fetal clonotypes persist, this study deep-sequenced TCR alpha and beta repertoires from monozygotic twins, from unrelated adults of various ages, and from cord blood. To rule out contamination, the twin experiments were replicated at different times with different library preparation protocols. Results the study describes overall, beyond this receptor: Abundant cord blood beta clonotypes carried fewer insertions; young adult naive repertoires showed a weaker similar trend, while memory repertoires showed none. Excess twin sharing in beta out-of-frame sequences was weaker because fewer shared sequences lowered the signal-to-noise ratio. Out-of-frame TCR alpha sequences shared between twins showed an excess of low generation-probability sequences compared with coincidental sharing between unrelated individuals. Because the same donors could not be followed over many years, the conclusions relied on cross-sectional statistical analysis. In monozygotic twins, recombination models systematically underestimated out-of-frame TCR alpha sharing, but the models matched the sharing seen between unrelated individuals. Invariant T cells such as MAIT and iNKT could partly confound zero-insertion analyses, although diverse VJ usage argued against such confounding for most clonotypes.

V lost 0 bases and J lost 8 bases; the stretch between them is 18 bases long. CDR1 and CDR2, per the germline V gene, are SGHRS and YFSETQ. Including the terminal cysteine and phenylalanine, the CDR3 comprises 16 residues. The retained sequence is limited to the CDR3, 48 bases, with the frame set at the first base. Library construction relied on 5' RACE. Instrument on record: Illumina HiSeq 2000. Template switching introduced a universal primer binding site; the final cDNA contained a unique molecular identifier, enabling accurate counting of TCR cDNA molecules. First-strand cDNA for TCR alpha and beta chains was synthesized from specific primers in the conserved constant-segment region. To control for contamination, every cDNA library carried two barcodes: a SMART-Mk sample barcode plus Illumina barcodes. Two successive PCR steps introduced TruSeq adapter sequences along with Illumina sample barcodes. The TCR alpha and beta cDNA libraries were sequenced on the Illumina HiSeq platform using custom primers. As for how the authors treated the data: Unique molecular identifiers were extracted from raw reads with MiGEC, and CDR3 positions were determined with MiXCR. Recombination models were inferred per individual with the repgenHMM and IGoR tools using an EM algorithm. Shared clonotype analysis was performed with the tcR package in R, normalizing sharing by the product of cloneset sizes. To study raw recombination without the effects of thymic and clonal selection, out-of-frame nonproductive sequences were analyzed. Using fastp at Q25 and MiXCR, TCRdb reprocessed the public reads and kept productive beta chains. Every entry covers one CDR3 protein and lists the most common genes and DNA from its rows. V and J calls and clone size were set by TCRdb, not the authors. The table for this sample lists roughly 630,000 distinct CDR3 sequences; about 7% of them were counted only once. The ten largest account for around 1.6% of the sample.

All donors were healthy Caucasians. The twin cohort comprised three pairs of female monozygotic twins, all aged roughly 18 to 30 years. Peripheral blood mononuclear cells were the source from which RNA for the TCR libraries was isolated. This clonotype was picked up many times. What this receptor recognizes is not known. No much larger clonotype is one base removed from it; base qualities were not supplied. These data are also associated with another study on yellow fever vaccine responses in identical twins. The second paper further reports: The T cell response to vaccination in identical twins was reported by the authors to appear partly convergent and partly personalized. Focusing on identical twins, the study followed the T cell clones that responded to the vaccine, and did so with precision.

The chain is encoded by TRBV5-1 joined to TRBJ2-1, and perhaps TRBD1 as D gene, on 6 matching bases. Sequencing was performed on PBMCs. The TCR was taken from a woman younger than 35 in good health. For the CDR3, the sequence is CASSLGDNRAGDEQFF. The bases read TGCGCCAGCAGCTTGGGGGACAACAGGGCTGGGGATGAGCAGTTCTTC.